Presented here are 15 T cell receptor beta chains from one specimen sequenced in a study of CD8+ T cells in alopecia areata. Treatment reported: oral pan-JAK inhibitor, 5-10 mg twice daily. Following extraction, RNA underwent reverse transcription to cDNA, which served as the sequencing template. Repertoires were generated with immunoSEQ multiplex PCR, while TCRdb's copy carries only in-frame clones and drops some. The profile covers under 200,000 clones, with roughly two thirds appearing a single time and approximately 0.91% taken by the ten largest. Here the sequenced sample was CD4+ T cells sorted from blood, taken at week 4, from a patient treated with tofacitinib. These receptors all stem from a human donor with alopecia areata.

This chain joins TRBV5-1 and TRBJ2-7, with 8 bases fitting TRBD2. Germline CDR1 is SGHRS and CDR2 is YFSETQ. The CDR3 runs 16 residues. Trimming removed 4 bases from V and 0 bases from J; junction bases left unmatched: 9. The CDR3 is CASSPSPGGVSYEQYF. CDR3 DNA: TGCGCCAGCAGCCCCAGCCCGGGGGGGGTCTCCTACGAGCAGTACTTC.

The chain uses TRBV30 and TRBJ1-1; D remains unclear. The CDR3 runs to 13 residues. In germline, CDR1 is GTSNPN, CDR2 SVGIG (reference sequence). Trimming took 4 bases from V and 1 from J, leaving 10 bases between them. CDR3 in amino acids: CAWNPGPNTEAFF. Here the CDR3 DNA reads TGTGCCTGGAACCCTGGACCGAACACTGAAGCTTTCTTT.

This chain links TRBV4-2 with TRBJ2-3, with D perhaps matching TRBD1 (5 bases). Germline CDR1 is LGHNA and CDR2 is YNFKEQ. The CDR3 spans 14 residues. The germline V and J ends were trimmed by 0 bases and 6 bases, with 10 bases remaining between them. The CDR3 spells CASSQDRGRDTQYF. CDR3 coding DNA: TGTGCCAGCAGCCAAGATAGGGGTAGGGATACGCAGTATTTT.

This clone was found once. The CDR3 spells CAWSGRVGQPQHF. DNA of the CDR3: TGTGCCTGGAGTGGGAGGGTAGGTCAGCCCCAGCATTTT. The chain has TRBV30 and TRBJ1-5; D remains ambiguous. V was cut by 1 base and J by 6 bases, with 10 bases left in between. This CDR3 has 13 amino acids. Germline assignment: CDR1 GTSNPN and CDR2 SVGIG (reference sequence).

This rearrangement joins TRBV5-1 to TRBJ2-5; D unresolved. The CDR3 has 11 amino acids. Germline CDR1 is SGHRS and CDR2 is YFSETQ. The ends were cut back, 1 base at V and 11 bases at J, with 9 bases in the middle. In nucleotides, the CDR3 is TGCGCCAGCAGCTTGTTTGGCGTGCAGTACTTC. Translation: CASSLFGVQYF.

The chain combines TRBV29-1 with TRBJ1-5; D not certain. The CDR3 totals 12 residues. CDR1 and CDR2 from the germline V gene are SQVTM and ANQGSEA. V lost 4 bases, J lost 1 base, and 5 bases lay in between. The CDR3 DNA reads as TGCAGCGTTGGCAGCAGCAATCAGCCCCAGCATTTT. It translates to CSVGSSNQPQHF. The full variable domain, with the rest looked up from reference TRBV29-1 and TRBJ1-5, is SAVISQKPSRDICQRGTSLTIQCQVDSQVTMMFWYRQQPGQSLTLIATANQGSEATYESGFVIDKFPISRPNLTFSTLTVSNMSPEDSSIYLCSVGSSNQPQHFGDGTRLSIL.

The chain couples TRBV14 to TRBJ2-7; D remains unclear. The V gene lost 2 bases and the J gene lost 4 bases, with 3 bases spanning the gap. CDR1 and CDR2 from the germline V gene are SGHDN and FVKESK. This CDR3 has 11 residues. CDR3 amino acids: CASSQNYEQYF. CDR3 DNA sequence: TGTGCCAGCAGCCAAAATTACGAGCAGTACTTC.

The chain employs TRBV6-5 and TRBJ2-6; D call uncertain. V was cut by 6 bases and J by 2 bases, with 2 bases left in between. Germline V gene sequence: CDR1 MNHEY, CDR2 SVGAGI. CDR3 length: 12 amino acids. CDR3 DNA sequence: TGTGCCAGCAGCCCTGGGGCCAACGTCCTGACTTTC. Translation: CASSPGANVLTF.

The chain carries TRBV5-1 and TRBJ2-3, with 7 bases identical to TRBD2. The germline CDR1 and CDR2 sequences are SGHRS and YFSETQ. This CDR3 has 15 residues. With V trimmed by 5 bases and J by 2 bases, 8 bases remained unmatched. The CDR3 DNA reads as TGCGCCAGCAGGCAGCTAGCGGAGATCACAGATACGCAGTATTTT. This gives the protein CASRQLAEITDTQYF.

V is TRBV29-1 and J is TRBJ2-1; no reliable D call. Trimming took off 7 bases at V and 6 bases at J, with 13 bases between the two ends. The germline gives CDR1 SQVTM, CDR2 ANQGSEA. The CDR3 runs 12 residues. The CDR3 here is CSGRWALNEQFF. CDR3 coding DNA: TGCAGCGGTCGTTGGGCTCTCAATGAGCAGTTCTTC.

This clone was seen only once. The chain couples TRBV11-2 to TRBJ1-1; the D gene is possibly TRBD1 (6 bases). CDR1 and CDR2 (germline): SGHAT, FQNNGV. Trimming pared 1 base from V and 4 bases from J, leaving 10 bases between. The CDR3 loop spans 14 amino acids. The CDR3 spells CASSLVWDITEAFF. The CDR3 coding sequence is TGTGCCAGCAGCTTAGTATGGGACATCACTGAAGCTTTCTTT.

V and J are TRBV7-8 and TRBJ2-1; D is possibly TRBD2 (5 bases). The length of the CDR3 is 13 residues. Between the trimmed V and J ends, which lost 1 base and 7 bases, there was a span of 8 bases. Germline V gene lookup returns CDR1 SGHVS and CDR2 FQNEAQ. CDR3 sequence: CASSLGGPNEQFF. CDR3 nucleotides: TGTGCCAGCAGCTTAGGAGGGCCTAATGAGCAGTTCTTC.

V and J are TRBV5-1 and TRBJ2-4; TRBD1 might be the D (5 bases). CDR1 is SGHRS, CDR2 YFSETQ, per germline. The CDR3 has 14 amino acids. V lost 0 bases, J lost 1 base, and 5 bases lay in between. The CDR3 is CASSLEGAKNIQYF. The CDR3 DNA reads TGCGCCAGCAGCTTGGAGGGGGCCAAAAACATTCAGTACTTC.

V is TRBV9 and J is TRBJ2-1; TRBD2 matches 7 bases. Germline V gene sequence: CDR1 SGDLS, CDR2 YYNGEE. CDR3 length: 15 amino acids. The V gene end was trimmed by 0 bases and the J gene end by 7 bases; junction bases not matched to a gene: 7. The CDR3 sequence: CASSVGLALQNEQFF. CDR3 sequence (DNA): TGTGCCAGCAGCGTAGGACTAGCACTGCAGAATGAGCAGTTCTTC.

The sample holds a few counts of this clone. The V gene is TRBV29-1, the J gene TRBJ1-1; tentatively, D is TRBD1 (6 bases). Germline CDR1 reads SQVTM; CDR2 reads ANQGSEA. V lost 2 bases, J lost 0 bases, and 13 bases lay in between. This CDR3 has 15 amino acids. This CDR3 is CSVELGGQLNTEAFF. CDR3 DNA: TGCAGCGTTGAACTCGGAGGACAGTTGAACACTGAAGCTTTCTTT.